These T cell receptor beta chains were read from a single sample in a study of radiotherapy plus CTLA-4 blockade in lung cancer. The protocol was immunoSEQ multiplex PCR, while the TCRdb copy is restricted to in-frame clones and leaves out a portion. The sample includes about 88,000 clones, roughly 78% of them seen just once. This specimen consisted of peripheral blood, obtained from a patient treated with radiotherapy plus ipilimumab. The receptors here all came from a human donor with non-small cell lung cancer that progressed on radiotherapy plus ipilimumab. CDR3s include the opening cysteine and the closing phenylalanine or tryptophan. The order of the fields is clone size, J gene, V gene, D gene, CDR3 DNA, CDR3 protein. A D gene is named only where the DNA matches it firmly. For some rows the clone size is stated as once, few or many, or as a class when expanded; others skip it.

few,TRBJ2-2,TRBV7-9,NA,TGTGCCAGCAGCTTAGCGGCCGGGGAGCTGTTTTTT,CASSLAAGELFF
NA,TRBJ2-2,TRBV5-8,TRBD1,TGTGCCAGCAGCTCCGGGACAGGGGTTACCGGGGAGCTGTTTTTT,CASSSGTGVTGELFF
NA,TRBJ2-7,TRBV6-5,TRBD2,TGTGCCAGCAGTTGGGGACTAGCGGGGACCTCCTACGAGCAGTACTTC,CASSWGLAGTSYEQYF
NA,TRBJ2-3,TRBV28,NA,TGTGCCAGCAGTTTAGGGCAGGGGTTCACAGATACGCAGTATTTT,CASSLGQGFTDTQYF
NA,TRBJ2-3,TRBV7-2,TRBD1,TGTGCCAGCAGAAGAGGACAGGCCACAGATACGCAGTATTTT,CASRRGQATDTQYF
NA,TRBJ1-4,TRBV9,TRBD1,TGTGCCGTCCTAGGAGGGGGCGGGGGCGCAACTAATGAAAAACTGTTTTTT,CAVLGGGGGATNEKLFF
NA,TRBJ1-2,TRBV5-4,TRBD1,TGTGCCAGCAGCGGCGGGACAGGGGGAACTAACTATGGCTACACCTTC,CASSGGTGGTNYGYTF
NA,TRBJ1-5,TRBV2,NA,TGTGCCAGCAGTCCGGGGATGCGGAATCAGCCCCAGCATTTT,CASSPGMRNQPQHF
few,TRBJ1-4,TRBV4-3,NA,TGCGCCAGCAGCCAAGATAATGAAAAACTGTTTTTT,CASSQDNEKLFF
NA,TRBJ1-2,TRBV28,TRBD1,TGTGCCAGCAGCGACAGGGGCTATGGCTACACCTTC,CASSDRGYGYTF
NA,TRBJ1-2,TRBV28,TRBD1,TGTGCCAGCAGTTTAATCTGGGACAGGGAAATGTATGGCTACACCTTC,CASSLIWDREMYGYTF
NA,TRBJ2-5,TRBV7-2,NA,TGTGCCTCCAAGGGGGGGGGCCTTTACCAAGAGACCCAGTACTTC,CASKGGGLYQETQYF
NA,TRBJ2-1,TRBV4-1,NA,TGCGCCAGCAGCCAGGGGCACGAAGGTCCTCACAATGAGCAGTTCTTC,CASSQGHEGPHNEQFF
NA,TRBJ2-3,TRBV11-2,NA,TGTGCCAGCAGCAACCGACTACCCGATACGCAGTATTTT,CASSNRLPDTQYF
NA,TRBJ1-1,TRBV9,NA,TGTGCCAGCAGCCATTCTCCAACAGGGTCGTGGAACACTGAAGCTTTCTTT,CASSHSPTGSWNTEAFF
NA,TRBJ2-7,TRBV29-1,NA,TGCAGCGCCCGGGGGGACACGGAGTACTTC,CSARGDTEYF
NA,TRBJ1-3,TRBV5-1,NA,TGCGCCAGCAGCTTGGGGCGAGGTAACTCTGGAAACACCATATATTTT,CASSLGRGNSGNTIYF
NA,TRBJ2-1,TRBV5-1,TRBD2,TGCGCCAGCAGCCCTACCACTAGCGGGAGTTACAATGAGCAGTTCTTC,CASSPTTSGSYNEQFF
NA,TRBJ1-1,TRBV5-1,NA,TGCGCCAGCAGCTTGGAGGGAAGGGCTGACACTGAAGCTTTCTTT,CASSLEGRADTEAFF
NA,TRBJ2-1,TRBV19,NA,TGTGCCAGTAGTATTTCGACCTACAATGAGCAGTTCTTC,CASSISTYNEQFF
NA,TRBJ1-6,TRBV5-4,NA,TGTGCCAGCAGCTTGGGGAGGGGGGGTAATTCACCCCTCCACTTT,CASSLGRGGNSPLHF
NA,TRBJ2-5,TRBV2,NA,TGTGCCAGCAGTCTTAGGTTCCAAGAGACCCAGTACTTC,CASSLRFQETQYF
NA,TRBJ2-3,TRBV5-1,NA,TGCGCCAGCAGACTGACAGGAGGCACAGATACGCAGTATTTT,CASRLTGGTDTQYF
few,TRBJ2-7,TRBV10-2,NA,TGCGCCAGCAGTGAGAGCTCCTACGAGCAGTACTTC,CASSESSYEQYF
NA,TRBJ2-2,TRBV28,NA,TGTGCCAGCAGTTTAATCAGGGAGGAAACCGGGGAGCTGTTTTTT,CASSLIREETGELFF
NA,TRBJ2-1,TRBV9,NA,TGTGCCAGCAGCGTAGCTTTGGATGAGCAGTTCTTC,CASSVALDEQFF
NA,TRBJ1-1,TRBV10-3,NA,TGTGCCACGACCGGGGGGTCCAGTACTGAAGCTTTCTTT,CATTGGSSTEAFF
NA,TRBJ2-3,TRBV6-6,NA,TGTGCCAGCAGTTACTCTAGGACCACAGATACGCAGTATTTT,CASSYSRTTDTQYF
NA,TRBJ2-4,TRBV19,NA,TGTGCCAGTAGTACGCAGGGGGCCAAAAACATTCAGTACTTC,CASSTQGAKNIQYF
few,TRBJ2-6,TRBV15,NA,TGTGCCACCAGCCTTGGGGCCAACGTCCTGACTTTC,CATSLGANVLTF
NA,TRBJ2-3,TRBV20-1,NA,TGCAGTGCTAGGGCCGGTTATACGCAGTATTTT,CSARAGYTQYF
NA,TRBJ2-1,TRBV7-2,NA,TGTGCCAGCAGCCCCGGTAAACAGGTGGATGAGCAGTTCTTC,CASSPGKQVDEQFF
many,TRBJ2-7,TRBV6-5,NA,TGTGCCAGCAGCCCCGGGCGCTACGAGCAGTACTTC,CASSPGRYEQYF
NA,TRBJ2-3,TRBV13,TRBD2,TGTGCCAGCAGCCGAGCGGGACTCCCAAGCAGTACGCAGTATTTT,CASSRAGLPSSTQYF
NA,TRBJ1-2,TRBV7-2,NA,TGTGCCAGCAGCGGTTCCGGAAACTATGGCTACACCTTC,CASSGSGNYGYTF
NA,TRBJ1-6,TRBV4-2,NA,TGTGCCAGCAGCTCCGAGACTAAGGGCGGTTCACCCCTCCACTTT,CASSSETKGGSPLHF
NA,TRBJ1-2,TRBV28,NA,TGTGCCAGCAGTTGGGCAGGAGCCTATGGCTACACCTTC,CASSWAGAYGYTF
few,TRBJ2-7,TRBV28,NA,TGTGCCAGCATGTTTACGGGGAACGAGCAGTACTTC,CASMFTGNEQYF
once,TRBJ1-2,TRBV5-4,TRBD1,TGTGCCAGCAGCCGCCCCGACAGGGAGAGCTATGGCTACACCTTC,CASSRPDRESYGYTF
NA,TRBJ2-1,TRBV27,TRBD1,TGTGCCAGTGGGGACAGCTCCTACAATGAGCAGTTCTTC,CASGDSSYNEQFF
few,TRBJ1-4,TRBV7-9,TRBD1,TGTGCCAGCAGCTTAGTGGGACAGCCGGATGAAAAACTGTTTTTT,CASSLVGQPDEKLFF
NA,TRBJ2-7,TRBV7-3,TRBD2,TGTGCCAGCAGCCTAAGGCGGGGGGGCGACTACGAGCAGTACTTC,CASSLRRGGDYEQYF
NA,TRBJ1-1,TRBV2,NA,TGTGCCAGCTCCAGCAGGGCAGGGAACCCTGAAGCTTTCTTT,CASSSRAGNPEAFF
NA,TRBJ2-1,TRBV4-1,TRBD2,TGCGCCAGCAGCCAAGATCCCTCGGGAGGGTACAATGAGCAGTTCTTC,CASSQDPSGGYNEQFF
NA,TRBJ1-1,TRBV7-9,NA,TGTGCCAGCAGCTCCCGCCCAGGGAGAAACACTGAAGCTTTCTTT,CASSSRPGRNTEAFF
NA,TRBJ2-7,TRBV6-5,NA,TGTGCCAGCAGCCACAGCTCTGAGCAGTACTTC,CASSHSSEQYF
NA,TRBJ2-3,TRBV2,NA,TGTGCCAGCAGTGAGAGGAGGACTAGCACAGATACGCAGTATTTT,CASSERRTSTDTQYF
NA,TRBJ2-7,TRBV6-1,TRBD1,TGTGCCAGCAATCAACGACAGGGGGTAGGAGACGAGCAGTACTTC,CASNQRQGVGDEQYF
NA,TRBJ2-7,TRBV7-9,TRBD1,TGTGCCAGCAGCAGTCAGGGGGCCTACGAGCAGTACTTC,CASSSQGAYEQYF
NA,TRBJ1-1,TRBV2,NA,TGTGCCAGCAATCTGGGCCAGTCAGAGAACACTGAAGCTTTCTTT,CASNLGQSENTEAFF
few,TRBJ2-1,TRBV19,TRBD2,TGTGCCAGTAGTATGGGGGAGGGAAATGAGCAGTTCTTC,CASSMGEGNEQFF
few,TRBJ1-2,TRBV6-5,NA,TGTGCCAGCAGTGAAGTGGAATCGGCATATGGCTACACCTTC,CASSEVESAYGYTF
NA,TRBJ2-2,TRBV9,TRBD2,TGTGCCAGCAGCGTCGGGTTGAGCGGGGGGAACACCGGGGAGCTGTTTTTT,CASSVGLSGGNTGELFF